Below, one TCR beta chain is given with its context. TCR beta VDJ and CDR3 were profiled, and genomic DNA was the template. TCRdb passed the reads through MiXCR, listing each CDR3 protein once. Among just over 400,000 distinct CDR3 sequences listed, under 80% were seen once. This specimen comes from a study of CD8+CD57+ T cells in acquired aplastic anemia. Background on the study: When averaged, DNA from sorted CD4+ and CD8+ cells came to approximately 3.2 ug.

This CDR3 contains 15 residues. The germline V gene encodes CDR1 SNHLY and CDR2 FYNNEI. Sequencing used sorted CD4+, CD8+, or CD8+CD57+ T cells (not recorded which) from PBMCs. V is TRBV2 and J is TRBJ1-4; the D gene is possibly TRBD2 (6 bases). The J call is doubtful: the DNA matches TRBJ2-1 better. This receptor was taken from a human donor in good health, serving as a control. The CDR3 nucleotides read TGTGCCAGCAGTGAAGCGCTTCAGGAGGGCGATGAGCAGTTCTTC. This encodes CASSEALQEGDEQFF.